One sample yielded the 26 T cell receptor beta chains listed below, sequenced in a study of blood T cells in healthy people across ages. A J-beta primer mix and a sample-barcoded 5' primer were used in a second PCR of about 7 to 12 cycles. Via MiXCR, TCRdb re-called the 5' RACE reads, giving one row per CDR3 protein. Of about 640,000 distinct CDR3 sequences listed, roughly three fifths were seen once; the top ten hold about two fifths. Sequences were obtained from blood. These receptors came from a man in his 60s in good health.

The rearrangement joins TRBV7-2 to TRBJ2-1; no clear D gene. Germline V CDR1 and CDR2: SGHTA, FQGNSA. The V end lost 2 bases, the J end lost 5 bases, and 10 bases lay between the germline ends. This CDR3 contains 14 residues. The CDR3 reads CASSLNPSDNEQFF. In DNA form, the CDR3 reads TGTGCCAGCAGCTTAAACCCCAGTGACAATGAGCAGTTCTTC. Looking up the rest from reference TRBV7-2 and TRBJ2-1 gives the full variable domain: GAGVSQSPSNKVTEKGKDVELRCDPISGHTALYWYRQSLGQGLEFLIYFQGNSAPDKSGLPSDRFSAERTGGSVSTLTIQRTQQEDSAVYLCASSLNPSDNEQFFGPGTRLTVL.

The chain has TRBV2 and TRBJ2-3; 8 bases line up with TRBD2. After removal of 4 bases from V and 2 bases from J, the junction contained 5 bases not matched to a gene. Germline V gene data show CDR1 as SNHLY and CDR2 as FYNNEI. The CDR3 extends over 15 amino acids. The CDR3: CASSVFGGVTDTQYF. In DNA, the CDR3 is TGTGCCAGCAGTGTGTTCGGGGGGGTCACAGATACGCAGTATTTT.

The genes are TRBV3-1 and TRBJ2-5, with TRBD2 as a possible D gene (6 bases). The CDR3 loop spans 13 amino acids. Germline V gives CDR1 LGHDT, CDR2 YNNKEL (reference sequence). Between the trimmed V and J ends, which lost 1 base and 3 bases, there was a span of 6 bases. CDR3 loop: CASSQAGEETQYF. The CDR3 DNA sequence: TGTGCCAGCAGCCAAGCGGGGGAAGAGACCCAGTACTTC.

This clonotype was seen a few times. The chain couples TRBV11-1 to TRBJ1-1; D is possibly TRBD1 (5 bases). Trimming cost V 2 bases and J 2 bases, with 12 bases left between them. CDR3 length equals 15 residues. Per the germline V gene, CDR1 is SGHAT and CDR2 is FQDESV (reference sequence). CDR3 nucleotides: TGTGCCAGCAGCTTATCTGCGCAGGGAAACACTGAAGCTTTCTTT. Encoded protein: CASSLSAQGNTEAFF.

There are a few counts of this clonotype. A much more abundant neighbour one base away suggests this may be a read error. This chain connects TRBV29-1 to TRBJ2-3; 7 positions agree with TRBD2. This CDR3 has 15 residues. CDR1 is SQVTM, CDR2 ANQGSEA, per germline. V lost 3 bases to trimming and J lost 1 base; unmatched junction nucleotides: 7. The DNA for the CDR3 is TGCAGCGTTGATGGGGCAGCGGGACGCACAGATACGCAGTATTTT. This gives the protein CSVDGAAGRTDTQYF.

The chain links TRBV20-1 to TRBJ1-4; D perhaps matches TRBD1 (5 bases). The V end was cut by 2 bases, the J end by 3 bases, with 10 bases between. CDR1 and CDR2 from the germline V gene are DFQATT and SNEGSKA (reference sequence). The CDR3 consists of 14 residues. The CDR3, as DNA: TGCAGTGCTAGACAGACAGAACCTAATGAAAAACTGTTTTTT. It yields the protein CSARQTEPNEKLFF.

This clonotype appeared once. The CDR3: CATSRDIGRYEQFF. CDR3 sequence (DNA): TGTGCCACCAGCAGAGATATAGGGAGGTATGAGCAGTTCTTC. This sequence joins TRBV15 and TRBJ2-1, with D possibly matching TRBD2 (6 bases). V was shortened by 0 bases and J by 8 bases, with 11 bases between the two germline ends. CDR1 is LNHNV, CDR2 YYDKDF, per germline (reference sequence). The CDR3 covers 14 residues.

This clonotype has a single count. The V gene is TRBV5-1, the J gene TRBJ1-1; no definite D call. Germline V gene sequence: CDR1 SGHRS, CDR2 YFSETQ. CDR3 size: 13 residues. Trimming pared 4 bases from V and 4 bases from J, leaving 11 bases between. Written as DNA, the CDR3 is TGCGCCAGCAGCCCAGCCCCGGGCACTGAAGCTTTCTTT. It encodes CASSPAPGTEAFF.

This sequence joins TRBV20-1 and TRBJ2-1; TRBD1 is a possible D gene (6 bases). In germline, CDR1 is DFQATT, CDR2 SNEGSKA (reference sequence). CDR3 length: 14 residues. V gave up 3 bases and J gave up 4 bases, with 13 bases separating them. The CDR3 loop is CSASLGAGYNEQFF. CDR3 nucleotides: TGCAGTGCTAGCCTGGGGGCAGGGTACAATGAGCAGTTCTTC.

With regard to this clonotype: At one of its ends the junction is not consistent with the germline gene, which may arise from a read error. The J gene is TRBJ2-1, the V gene TRBV5-1; 12 bases line up with TRBD2. The CDR3 sequence is 15 residues long. CDR1 is SGHRS and CDR2 is YFSETQ in the germline V gene. The CDR3 loop reads CASSPLAGGDNEQFF. The DNA of the CDR3 is TGTGCCAGCAGTCCCCTAGCGGGGGGGGACAATGAGCAGTTCTTC.

The sample holds one count of this clonotype. This chain connects TRBV5-1 to TRBJ1-1; no definite D call. Germline V CDR1 and CDR2: SGHRS, YFSETQ. Between the trimmed V and J ends, which lost 1 base and 1 base, there was a span of 8 bases. The CDR3 extends over 14 amino acids. The CDR3: CASSLLQSNTEAFF. CDR3 nucleotides: TGCGCCAGCAGCTTGCTACAGTCGAACACTGAAGCTTTCTTT.

The chain carries TRBV12-3 or TRBV12-4 and TRBJ1-2, with a tentative D call TRBD1 (5 bases). V gave up 3 bases and J gave up 4 bases, with 9 bases separating them. The CDR3 is 13 amino acids. CDR3 sequence reads: CASSFQGSYGYTF. CDR3 nucleotides: TGTGCCAGCAGTTTTCAGGGTAGCTATGGCTACACCTTC.

This clonotype was counted between two and nine times. V usage is TRBV29-1 and J usage is TRBJ2-7; D is unresolved. The CDR3 contains 11 residues. Trimming pared 4 bases from V and 3 bases from J, leaving 7 bases between. CDR1 and CDR2 from the germline V gene are SQVTM and ANQGSEA. CDR3 amino acids: CSVVGFYEQYF. As DNA, the CDR3 is TGCAGCGTTGTGGGATTCTACGAGCAGTACTTC.

The CDR3 coding sequence is TGTGCCATTCAGGGCACAGATACGCAGTATTTT. Protein sequence: CAIQGTDTQYF. J is TRBJ2-3 and V is TRBV10-3; D gene unclear. Trimming stripped 9 bases from V and 1 base from J, with 5 bases between. Germline CDR1 is ENHRY and CDR2 is SYGVKD. This CDR3 comprises 11 residues.

This clonotype occurred once. The gene calls are TRBV21-1 and TRBJ2-3; the DNA was not compared with TRBD2, the D call given in the table. TRBV21-1 has pseudogene status. The CDR3 runs 20 residues. The CDR3 DNA is TGTGCCAGCAGCCCCAGGCGGGCTAGCGGGGCACTATCGGGCACAGATACGCAGTATTTT. Amino acid sequence: CASSPRRASGALSGTDTQYF.

This sequence joins TRBV29-1 and TRBJ2-1; possible D gene TRBD1, 5 bases. CDR3 size: 13 residues. V was cut by 3 bases and J by 2 bases, with 8 bases left in between. Looked up from germline, CDR1 is SQVTM and CDR2 is ANQGSEA. The CDR3 nucleotides are TGCAGCGTTGAGGTGACAGCCTACAATGAGCAGTTCTTC. The encoded protein is CSVEVTAYNEQFF.

This clonotype has more than one count but fewer than ten. The CDR3 region has the DNA TGTGCCAGCAGCCCCCAGCGGGGCCTCCAAGAGACCCAGTACTTC. Its translation is CASSPQRGLQETQYF. This chain connects TRBV7-7 to TRBJ2-5, with 7 bases lining up with TRBD2. With 5 bases clipped from V and 1 base from J, the junction kept 7 bases outside the gene matches. CDR1 is SSHAT, CDR2 FNYEAQ, per germline (reference sequence). This CDR3 has 15 amino acids. Full variable domain (outside the CDR3, taken from reference TRBV7-7 and TRBJ2-5): GAGVSQSPRYKVTKRGQDVTLRCDPISSHATLYWYQQALGQGPEFLTYFNYEAQPDKSGLPSDRFSAERPEGSISTLTIQRTEQRDSAMYRCASSPQRGLQETQYFGPGTRLLVL.

This clonotype was counted once. At one end, the junction sequence differs from germline, possibly due to a read error. This chain joins TRBV3-1 and TRBJ2-7; D might be TRBD1 or TRBD2, each matching 5 bases. This CDR3 spans 15 amino acids. Per germline, CDR1 LGHDT and CDR2 YNNKEL (reference sequence). CDR3 coding DNA: TGCGACAGCAGCCAAGTACCGGGACCTTCCTACGAGCAGTACTTC. Protein sequence: CDSSQVPGPSYEQYF.

This chain connects TRBV3-1 to TRBJ2-5; the match to TRBD2 covers 11 bases. Trimming at V came to 8 bases and at J to 5 bases, leaving 10 bases not matched to a gene. The V gene's germline CDR1 is LGHDT and CDR2 YNNKEL (reference sequence). The CDR3 is 15 residues long. The CDR3 DNA sequence: TGTGCCAGCTCGACGACTAGCGGGGAGGGGGAGACCCAGTACTTC. It is translated as CASSTTSGEGETQYF.

The chain uses TRBV7-9 and TRBJ2-7, with TRBD1 as a possible D gene (5 bases). Trimming pared 5 bases from V and 2 bases from J, leaving 19 bases between. Germline values: CDR1 SEHNR, CDR2 FQNEAQ (reference sequence). There are 16 residues in the CDR3. CDR3: CASSLMQGRAAYEQYF. The CDR3 coding sequence is TGTGCCAGCAGCCTTATGCAGGGTAGGGCAGCCTACGAGCAGTACTTC.

This chain connects TRBV18 to TRBJ2-4; weak D call: TRBD1 (5 bases). The J call may be incorrect, as the DNA end agrees better with TRBJ2-5. Looked up from germline, CDR1 is KGHSH and CDR2 is LQKENI. This CDR3 comprises 14 residues. The CDR3 sequence: CASSPPSTEETQYF. The CDR3 DNA reads as TGTGCCAGCTCACCACCGTCGACAGAAGAGACCCAGTACTTC.

This chain joins TRBV10-1 and TRBJ1-1; 9 nucleotides line up with TRBD1. The J segment lost 9 bases and the V segment lost 3 bases, leaving 5 bases of the junction unmatched. Germline loops: CDR1 WNHNN, CDR2 SYGVQD (reference sequence). The CDR3 extends over 13 amino acids. CDR3 sequence: CASSDHGQGKAFF. The DNA for the CDR3 is TGCGCCAGCAGTGACCACGGACAGGGGAAAGCTTTCTTT.

This clonotype was counted a few times. V usage is TRBV12-3 or TRBV12-4 and J usage is TRBJ2-7, with 9 bases matching TRBD2. This CDR3 has 15 amino acids. V shed 5 bases and J 0 bases; nucleotides not matched to a gene: 5. CDR3 sequence reads: CASSARGGSSYEQYF. The CDR3 DNA is TGTGCCAGCAGTGCGCGGGGGGGGAGCTCCTACGAGCAGTACTTC.

This sequence joins TRBV5-6 and TRBJ2-7; D unresolved. V was pared by 0 bases and J by 0 bases, with 4 bases between. This CDR3 is 13 amino acids long. Germline V gene lookup returns CDR1 SGHDT and CDR2 YYEEEE. The CDR3 is CASSLDTSYEQYF. CDR3 DNA sequence: TGTGCCAGCAGCTTGGACACCTCCTACGAGCAGTACTTC.

As concerns this clonotype: A junction boundary mismatches the germline segment, possibly from a read error. This chain connects TRBV20-1 to TRBJ2-1, with TRBD2 identical over 9 bases. The CDR3 runs to 15 residues. Germline-derived CDR1 and CDR2 are DFQATT and SNEGSKA (reference sequence). CDR3 nucleotides: TGCAGTGCTAGAGATGACGCGGGGGGGCTCAATGAGAAGTTCTTC. Protein sequence: CSARDDAGGLNEKFF.

V and J are TRBV6-2 or TRBV6-3 and TRBJ2-1, with 7 bases lining up with TRBD2. The germline V gene has CDR1 MNHEY and CDR2 SVGEGT. This CDR3 has 17 residues. Losses at the gene ends were 3 bases for V and 0 bases for J; bases not matched to a gene: 8. The CDR3 DNA is TGTGCCAGCAGTTATGGGGGGGACTCAAACTCCTACAATGAGCAGTTCTTC. It is translated as CASSYGGDSNSYNEQFF.